One T cell receptor (beta chain) is described in this entry. The germline V gene encodes CDR1 MRHNA and CDR2 SNTAGT. With V trimmed by 6 bases and J by 2 bases, 8 bases remained unmatched. This CDR3 is 15 amino acids long. The data were obtained in a study of blood T cell repertoires in COVID-19. Study information: Sites in the United States, Italy and Spain provided acute and convalescent COVID-19 samples.

Sequencing was performed with immunoSEQ multiplex PCR; in TCRdb, only in-frame clones are kept and a portion is missing. The table lists about 220,000 clones, 75% to 90% of them singletons. The chain links TRBV6-4 to TRBJ2-7, with 9 bases lining up with TRBD2. Sequencing used peripheral blood. The TCR was taken from a woman older than 75 with COVID-19, enrolled during active disease. Here the CDR3 DNA reads TGTGCCAGCAGGAGGGAGGCTAGCGGGGCCTACGAGCAGTACTTC. Translation: CASRREASGAYEQYF.